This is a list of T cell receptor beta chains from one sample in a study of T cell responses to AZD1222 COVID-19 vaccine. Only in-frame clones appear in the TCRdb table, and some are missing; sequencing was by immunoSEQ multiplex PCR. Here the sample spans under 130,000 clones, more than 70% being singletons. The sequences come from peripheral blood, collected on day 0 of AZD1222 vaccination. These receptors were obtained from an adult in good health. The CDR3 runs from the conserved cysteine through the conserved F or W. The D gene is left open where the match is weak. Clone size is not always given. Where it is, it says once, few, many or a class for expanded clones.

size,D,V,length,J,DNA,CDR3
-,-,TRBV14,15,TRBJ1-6,TGTGCCAGCAGCCAAGATCCGGGGCGGTATTCACCCCTCCACTTT,CASSQDPGRYSPLHF
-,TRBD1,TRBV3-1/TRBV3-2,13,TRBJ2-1,TGTGCCAGCAGCCAGAACAGGGGCCCTGAGCAGTTCTTC,CASSQNRGPEQFF
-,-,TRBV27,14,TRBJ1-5,TGTGCCAGCAGTCCCTTGGACGTCAATCAGCCCCAGCATTTT,CASSPLDVNQPQHF
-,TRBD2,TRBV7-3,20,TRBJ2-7,TGTGCCAGCAGCTTAAGCCCCCAGGGACGTGGGCTAGCGGGAGTCTACGAGCAGTACTTC,CASSLSPQGRGLAGVYEQYF
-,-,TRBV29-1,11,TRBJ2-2,TGCAGCGTTGCTAGGACCGGGGAGCTGTTTTTT,CSVARTGELFF
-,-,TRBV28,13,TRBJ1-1,TGTGCCAGCAGTTTAGAGGGTCGGACTGAAGCTTTCTTT,CASSLEGRTEAFF
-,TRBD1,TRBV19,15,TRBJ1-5,TGTGCCAGTACCGATACCGGGACAGGGTTTCAGCCCCAGCATTTT,CASTDTGTGFQPQHF
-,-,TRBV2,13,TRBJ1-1,TGTGCCAGCAGCGGCGACAGAAACACTGAAGCTTTCTTT,CASSGDRNTEAFF
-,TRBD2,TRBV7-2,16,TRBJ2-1,TGTGCCAGCAGCTCGGGACTACTCAGCTCCTACAATGAGCAGTTCTTC,CASSSGLLSSYNEQFF
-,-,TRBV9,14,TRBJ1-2,TGTGCCAGCAGCCCCTCGGACAGCGTGCGGGGCTACACCTTC,CASSPSDSVRGYTF
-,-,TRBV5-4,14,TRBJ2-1,TGTGCCAGCAGCTTCAGGGGCCCCTACAATGAGCAGTTCTTC,CASSFRGPYNEQFF
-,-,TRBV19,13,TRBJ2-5,TGTGCCAGTAGTATAGTGGGGAGGGAGACCCAGTACTTC,CASSIVGRETQYF
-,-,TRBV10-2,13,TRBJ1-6,TGCGCCAGCAGTGATCCGTATAATTCACCCCTCCACTTT,CASSDPYNSPLHF
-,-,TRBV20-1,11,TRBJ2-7,TGCAGTGCTAGGGTCTCCTACGAGCAGTACTTC,CSARVSYEQYF
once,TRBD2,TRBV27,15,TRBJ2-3,TGTGCCAGCAGTTTATTCTCTAGCGGTTCAGATACGCAGTATTTT,CASSLFSSGSDTQYF
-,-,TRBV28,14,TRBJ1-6,TGTGCCAGCGGGGAGTACTCCTATAATTCACCCCTCCACTTT,CASGEYSYNSPLHF
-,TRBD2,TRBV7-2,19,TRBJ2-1,TGTGCCAGCAGCTACGAAGGACTAGCGGGACTTATAACCTACAATGAGCAGTTCTTC,CASSYEGLAGLITYNEQFF
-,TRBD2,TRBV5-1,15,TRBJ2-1,TGCGCCAGCAGCTTGGGACTAGCGGGAGGGAATGAGCAGTTCTTC,CASSLGLAGGNEQFF
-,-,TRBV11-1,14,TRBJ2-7,TGTGCCAGCAGCTCCTCCGAAACCCCCTACGAGCAGTACTTC,CASSSSETPYEQYF
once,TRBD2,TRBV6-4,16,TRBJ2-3,TGTGCCAGCAGCCCACTAGCGGGAGGGCCGGCAGATACGCAGTATTTT,CASSPLAGGPADTQYF
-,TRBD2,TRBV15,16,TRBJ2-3,TGTGCCACCAGCCTAGGACTAGCGGGGATCACAGATACGCAGTATTTT,CATSLGLAGITDTQYF
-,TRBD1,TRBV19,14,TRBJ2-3,TGTGCCAGTGAGGGCGGGACAGGGGCAGATACGCAGTATTTT,CASEGGTGADTQYF
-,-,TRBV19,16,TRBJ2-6,TGTGCCAGTAGTGTTTCGACAGGAGCTGGGGCCAACGTCCTGACTTTC,CASSVSTGAGANVLTF
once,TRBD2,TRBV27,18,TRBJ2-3,TGTGCCAGCAGTTTATTGGGTACTAGCGGGAGGCGCACAGATACGCAGTATTTT,CASSLLGTSGRRTDTQYF